Presented here are 5 T cell receptor beta chains from one specimen sequenced in a study of regulatory T cells in long-lasting Graves disease. Time point denoted: newly diagnosed GD, antithyroid drugs for less than 3 months. After RNA was extracted from PBMCs, the TCR library was made from it. Through Arm-PCR of CDR3 regions and iRepertoire HTBI primers, TCR beta libraries were built. TCRdb fed the multiplex PCR reads into MiXCR, producing one record per CDR3 protein. This table has 550,000 to 600,000 distinct CDR3 sequences, roughly a sixth appearing once. The same specimen was also included in a second study, on T cells in Graves' hyperthyroidism and ophthalmopathy.

The source material was peripheral blood mononuclear cells (PBMCs), sampled at new diagnosis, from a patient treated with antithyroid drugs. The receptors derive from a man aged 18 to 30 with Graves disease.

This clonotype occurred many times. The chain has TRBV20-1 and TRBJ2-7; D ambiguous. Germline V gene sequence: CDR1 DFQATT, CDR2 SNEGSKA (reference sequence). V was pared by 5 bases and J by 6 bases, with 11 bases between. The CDR3 contains 11 residues. Here the CDR3 reads CSAPLGFEQYF. CDR3 sequence (DNA): TGCAGTGCTCCGCTAGGGTTCGAGCAGTACTTC.

This clonotype was counted many times. The J gene is TRBJ2-7, the V gene TRBV28; TRBD1 matches 9 bases. The length of the CDR3 is 14 residues. V lost 5 bases and J lost 0; bases outside the gene matches: 2. CDR1 is MDHEN, CDR2 SYDVKM, per germline. The CDR3 reads CASSTGGGSYEQYF. DNA for the CDR3: TGTGCCAGCAGTACAGGGGGCGGCTCCTACGAGCAGTACTTC.

This clonotype has a count of ten or more. In nucleotides, the CDR3 is TGTGCCAGCACCACAGGATACGGTACTAATGAAAAACTGTTTTTT. It is translated as CASTTGYGTNEKLFF. The chain carries TRBV3-1 and TRBJ1-4; maybe TRBD1 (5 bases). V lost 7 bases and J lost 2, with 14 bases in between. The CDR3 is 15 amino acids. Germline-derived CDR1 and CDR2 are LGHDT and YNNKEL (reference sequence).

This clonotype was picked up many times. This rearrangement joins TRBV20-1 to TRBJ1-1, with D possibly matching TRBD1 (5 bases). This CDR3 region has 13 residues. Trimming removed 2 bases from V and 5 bases from J, with 12 bases in between. Germline-derived CDR1 and CDR2 are DFQATT and SNEGSKA (reference sequence). The DNA of the CDR3 is TGCAGTGCTAGAAGCGGGGGAGGGACTGAAGCTTTCTTT. It translates to CSARSGGGTEAFF.

This clonotype was counted at least ten times. This CDR3 is CASSTLGGEQFF. DNA for the CDR3: TGTGCCAGCAGTACCCTCGGGGGTGAGCAGTTCTTC. V and J are TRBV28 and TRBJ2-1; D is perhaps TRBD2 (6 bases). The length of the CDR3 is 12 residues. Germline CDR1 is MDHEN and CDR2 is SYDVKM. The ends were cut back, 5 bases at V and 9 bases at J, with 11 bases in the middle.